The 2 T cell receptor beta chains given below trace back to one sample, sequenced in a study of blood T cell repertoires in COVID-19. The table came from immunoSEQ multiplex PCR; TCRdb's copy has only in-frame clones and leaves some out. The sample lists 100,000 to 150,000 clones, around 86% seen once, with approximately 5.3% in the top ten. Sequencing was carried out using peripheral blood. These receptors were obtained from a human donor in a cohort sampled during active COVID-19.

The chain joins TRBV11-2 to TRBJ2-7; 14 positions agree with TRBD2. This CDR3 contains 16 residues. The germline V gene encodes CDR1 SGHAT and CDR2 FQNNGV. With 4 bases clipped from V and 6 bases from J, the junction kept 8 bases outside the gene matches. CDR3 sequence reads: CASSSSGTSGSREQYF. The DNA for the CDR3 is TGTGCCAGCAGCTCCTCAGGGACTAGCGGGAGTCGCGAGCAGTACTTC.

This sequence joins TRBV29-1 and TRBJ2-1; 8 nucleotides agree with TRBD1. CDR1 SQVTM and CDR2 ANQGSEA come from the germline V gene. The trim removed 4 bases at V and 6 bases at J, leaving 5 bases unmatched. The length of the CDR3 is 13 residues. The CDR3 reads CSVARDRRNEQFF. CDR3 in DNA: TGCAGCGTTGCCCGGGACAGGCGCAATGAGCAGTTCTTC.